Sequencing of this TCR beta chain was carried out in a study of naive and memory T cell subsets. An equimolar mix of two oligonucleotides served as the beta constant-region primer for TRBC1 and TRBC2. TCRdb reprocessed the UMI-ligation and nested PCR reads via MiXCR and lists one record per CDR3 protein. The data contain roughly 98,000 distinct CDR3 sequences, 7% to 7.5% of them singletons. Cells stained for CD3, CD4, CD8, CD45RA and CD27 were sorted into four subsets. This TCR derives from a human donor in good health. Material: central memory CD4+ T cells from blood.

CDR3 residues: CASSHRSGGEKLFF. CDR3 DNA: TGTGCCAGCAGCCACCGTTCCGGAGGGGAAAAACTGTTTTTT. The chain couples TRBV3-1 to TRBJ1-4; D remains unclear. The CDR3 loop spans 14 amino acids. V shed 3 bases and J shed 8 bases, with 13 bases lying between them. Germline V gene lookup returns CDR1 LGHDT and CDR2 YNNKEL (reference sequence).